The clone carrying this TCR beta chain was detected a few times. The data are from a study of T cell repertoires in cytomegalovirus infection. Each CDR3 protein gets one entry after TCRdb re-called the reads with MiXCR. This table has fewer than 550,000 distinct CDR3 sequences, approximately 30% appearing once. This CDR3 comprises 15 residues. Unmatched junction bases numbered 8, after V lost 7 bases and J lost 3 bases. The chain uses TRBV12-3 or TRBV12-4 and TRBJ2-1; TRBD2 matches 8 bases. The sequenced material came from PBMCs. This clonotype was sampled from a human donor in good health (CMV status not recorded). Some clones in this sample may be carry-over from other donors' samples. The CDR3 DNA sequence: TGTGCCAGCAAAGGAAGCGGGGGCAACTACAATGAGCAGTTCTTC. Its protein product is CASKGSGGNYNEQFF.